One TCR beta chain is described in this entry. The antigen is not known. These data originate in a study of CD8+ T cells in alopecia areata. Study overall: The drug, tofacitinib, lasted 6 to 18 months, followed by 6 months off drug. Study-wide results and limits: Especially in alopecia totalis/universalis, lesional scalp showed greater clonality than normal scalp did.

Reverse transcription of extracted RNA yielded cDNA, which provided the sequencing template. The repertoire was sequenced with immunoSEQ multiplex PCR; TCRdb's copy has only in-frame clones and lacks some. The profile shows fewer than 250,000 clones, 57% of them singletons. CDR1 is SNHLY and CDR2 is FYNNEI in the germline V gene. V was cut by 6 bases and J by 6 bases, with 10 bases left in between. The CDR3 extends over 12 amino acids. Sorting from PBMCs produced CD4+ and CD8+ T cells. The rearrangement links TRBV2 to TRBJ2-3; no firm D call. The clonotype comes from a human donor with alopecia areata. The sequences come from CD4+ T cells sorted from blood, collected at week 0. CDR3 protein: CASRESADTQYF. CDR3 in DNA: TGTGCCAGCAGGGAGAGCGCGGATACGCAGTATTTT.